The sequence of this T cell receptor (beta chain) was determined in a study of monozygotic twins with cystic fibrosis. The study's findings and limits: Co-twins had the most similar V usage for 13 of 16 pairs, J for 8. Monozygotic CF twins shared more identical nucleotide clonotypes than unrelated patients. Median Simpson clonality of approximately 0.0091 suggested naive T cells predominated.

Unmatched junction bases numbered 9, after V lost 3 bases and J lost 4 bases. The germline V gene encodes CDR1 SGHNT and CDR2 YYREEE (reference sequence). The CDR3 consists of 16 residues. Note on this clone: Its antigen is as yet unknown.

Some clones are missing from TCRdb's copy, which holds only in-frame ones; the method was immunoSEQ multiplex PCR. Among some 9,600 clones, roughly nine tenths were seen once, and the ten largest hold approximately 5.4%. The chain joins TRBV5-4 to TRBJ2-3, with 9 nucleotides matching TRBD2. The receptor was isolated from a boy aged 2-9 years with cystic fibrosis. Material for sequencing was blood. The DNA of the CDR3 is TGTGCCAGCAGCTGGGGGGAGACTAGCGGCCCAGATACGCAGTATTTT. It translates to CASSWGETSGPDTQYF.